This T cell receptor (beta chain) was sequenced in a study of T cells in Graves' hyperthyroidism and ophthalmopathy. Findings and caveats of the study: Researchers report that a 13 V-J model separated ophthalmopathy from stable hyperthyroidism.

Amplification targeted TCR beta CDR3 regions from RNA transcripts. Primed by the HTBI set, a first-round RT-PCR was run on the TCR CDR3. MiXCR was run by TCRdb on the multiplex PCR reads, yielding one entry per CDR3 protein. Of about half a million distinct CDR3 sequences detected, around a quarter appear once; the ten largest clones hold approximately 10%. This clonotype appeared many times. Its target is not known. Germline assignment: CDR1 SNHLY and CDR2 FYNNEI. V was trimmed by 7 bases and J by 0 bases, leaving 9 bases between them. The CDR3 consists of 13 residues. Each person with ophthalmopathy scored at least 3 on the Clinical Activity Score, reached NOSPECS grade 4 or higher, and had been ill under 3 months.

What was sequenced was blood. The genes are TRBV2 and TRBJ1-1; D ambiguous. This TCR was recovered from a woman aged 25-40 years with Graves' ophthalmopathy. CDR3 sequence (DNA): TGTGCCAGCAATGGTGAAATGAACACTGAAGCTTTCTTT. Its protein is CASNGEMNTEAFF.